Shown below are 32 T cell receptor beta chains from a single sample sequenced in a study of blood T cell repertoires in COVID-19. Produced via immunoSEQ multiplex PCR; TCRdb's table is partial and in-frame only. The sample carries 300,000 to 500,000 clones, roughly 87% recorded once. Sequenced input: PBMCs or T cells enriched from blood (not recorded which). All receptors come from a woman in her thirties or forties with acute COVID-19.

J is TRBJ2-7 and V is TRBV7-2; D may be TRBD2 (5 bases). There are 16 residues in the CDR3. Trimming took off 1 base at V and 2 bases at J, with 15 bases between the two ends. Germline values: CDR1 SGHTA, CDR2 FQGNSA. The CDR3 DNA follows: TGTGCCAGCAGCTTAGATGCTAGCTCCTCGCCCTACGAGCAGTACTTC. Its translation: CASSLDASSSPYEQYF.

The chain carries TRBV7-2 and TRBJ2-7; TRBD2 matches at 14 bases. Germline CDR1 is SGHTA and CDR2 is FQGNSA. This CDR3 is 15 amino acids long. Losses at the gene ends were 5 bases for V and 4 bases for J; bases not matched to a gene: 4. CDR3 DNA: TGTGCCAGCAGCACGACTAGCGGGGGGGGTTACGAGCAGTACTTC. It encodes CASSTTSGGGYEQYF.

Note on this clone: The junction departs from the called germline gene at one end, perhaps through a read error. The chain joins TRBV30 to TRBJ2-3; 15 bases are shared with TRBD2. This CDR3 region has 17 residues. Germline CDR1 GTSNPN, CDR2 SVGIG (reference sequence). The CDR3 sequence is CSCGTSGGRTSTDTQYF. DNA of the CDR3: TGTTCCTGCGGGACTAGCGGGGGGCGGACTAGCACAGATACGCAGTATTTT.

The V call is TRBV15, the J call TRBJ1-1; D remains unclear. This CDR3 has 15 residues. V was shortened by 0 bases and J by 0 bases, with 8 bases between the two germline ends. Germline V lookup: CDR1 LNHNV, CDR2 YYDKDF (reference sequence). CDR3 residues: CATSRDPGMNTEAFF. CDR3 coding DNA: TGTGCCACCAGCAGAGATCCGGGTATGAACACTGAAGCTTTCTTT. The full variable domain, in which reference TRBV15 and TRBJ1-1 provide the parts outside the CDR3, is DAMVIQNPRYQVTQFGKPVTLSCSQTLNHNVMYWYQQKSSQAPKLLFHYYDKDFNNEADTPDNFQSRRPNTSFCFLDIRSPGLGDTAMYLCATSRDPGMNTEAFFGQGTRLTVV.

This clone was found once. The rearrangement links TRBV30 to TRBJ2-3; 13 nucleotides line up with TRBD2. CDR1 and CDR2 (germline): GTSNPN, SVGIG (reference sequence). The V segment lost 2 bases and the J segment 0 bases; nucleotides outside the gene matches: 11. The CDR3 has 19 amino acids. The CDR3 sequence: CAWSRRLAGGPTSTDTQYF. The CDR3 nucleotides read TGTGCCTGGAGTCGAAGACTAGCGGGGGGCCCAACTAGCACAGATACGCAGTATTTT.

The sample holds one count of this clone. The chain uses TRBV6-5 and TRBJ2-3; TRBD1 matches 8 bases. Germline CDR1 MNHEY, CDR2 SVGAGI. V dropped 0 bases and J dropped 4; count of bases not matched to a gene: 3. The CDR3 has 15 residues. CDR3 protein: CASSYSGTGSDTQYF. The CDR3 DNA is TGTGCCAGCAGTTACTCGGGGACAGGCTCAGATACGCAGTATTTT.

The chain recombines TRBV2 with TRBJ2-1; TRBD2 matches 10 bases. V was pared by 5 bases and J by 2 bases, with 3 bases of the junction left unmatched. Germline CDR1 SNHLY, CDR2 FYNNEI. CDR3 size: 15 residues. In DNA form, the CDR3 reads TGTGCCAGCAGTTTAGCGGGGGGTCCCTACAATGAGCAGTTCTTC. This codes for CASSLAGGPYNEQFF.

The J gene is TRBJ2-7, the V gene TRBV3-1 (or the pseudogene TRBV3-2); 11 positions agree with TRBD2. Germline CDR1 reads LGHDT; CDR2 reads YNNKEL (reference sequence). The V gene end was trimmed by 2 bases and the J gene end by 2 bases; junction bases not matched to a gene: 5. CDR3 size: 16 residues. CDR3 coding DNA: TGTGCCAGCAGCCAATGGGGTAGCGGGGGGGCCTACGAGCAGTACTTC. Translation gives CASSQWGSGGAYEQYF.

The rearrangement joins TRBV5-1 to TRBJ1-4; D unresolved. Trimming stripped 4 bases from V and 6 bases from J, with 13 bases between. CDR1 SGHRS and CDR2 YFSETQ come from the germline V gene. The CDR3 sequence is 14 residues long. CDR3 region: CASSISDTDEKLFF. CDR3 coding DNA: TGCGCCAGCAGCATCTCCGACACAGATGAAAAACTGTTTTTT.

This rearrangement joins TRBV2 to TRBJ2-5; the match to TRBD2 covers 10 bases. Germline values: CDR1 SNHLY, CDR2 FYNNEI. This CDR3 is 15 amino acids long. Unmatched junction bases numbered 8, after V lost 3 bases and J lost 7 bases. The CDR3, as DNA: TGTGCCAGCAGTGAGGCTAGCGGGGGTCTGGGGACCCAGTACTTC. Translation: CASSEASGGLGTQYF.

This chain links TRBV12-3 or TRBV12-4 with TRBJ2-3; the D gene is possibly TRBD1 (5 bases). V lost 5 bases, J lost 8 bases, and 11 bases lay in between. The CDR3 contains 12 residues. The CDR3 loop is CASSRQRSTQYF. The CDR3 DNA sequence: TGTGCCAGCAGTAGACAGAGGAGTACGCAGTATTTT.

The CDR3 bases are TGTGCCAGCAGCTTACCTCGGACAGGGGGCGTGATTTCCTACACCTTC. Amino acid sequence: CASSLPRTGGVISYTF. The genes are TRBV5-4 and TRBJ1-2, with 11 bases identical to TRBD1. Germline CDR1 reads SGHNT; CDR2 reads YYREEE (reference sequence). The ends lost 2 bases at V and 10 bases at J; junction bases unmatched: 13. This CDR3 has 16 amino acids. The full variable domain, completed using reference TRBV5-4 and TRBJ1-2, is ETGVTQSPTHLIKTRGQQVTLRCSSQSGHNTVSWYQQALGQGPQFIFQYYREEENGRGNFPPRFSGLQFPNYSSELNVNALELDDSALYLCASSLPRTGGVISYTFGSGTRLTVV.

The CDR3 nucleotides read TGTGCCAGCAGCGTAGGGAGGCTCTCTTACAATGAGCAGTTCTTC. This sequence encodes CASSVGRLSYNEQFF. The V and J genes are TRBV9 and TRBJ2-1, with a weak D call TRBD2 (5 bases). Deletions cut 0 bases from V and 4 bases from J, with 11 bases between. This CDR3 has 15 residues. Germline CDR1 and CDR2: SGDLS and YYNGEE. The variable domain in full, completed from reference TRBV9 and TRBJ2-1, reads DSGVTQTPKHLITATGQRVTLRCSPRSGDLSVYWYQQSLDQGLQFLIQYYNGEERAKGNILERFSAQQFPDLHSELNLSSLELGDSALYFCASSVGRLSYNEQFFGPGTRLTVL.

V gene TRBV7-9 combines with J gene TRBJ1-1; a possible D gene is TRBD1 (6 bases). The CDR3 covers 12 residues. Germline lookup yields CDR1 SEHNR and CDR2 FQNEAQ (reference sequence). V lost 4 bases to trimming and J lost 8 bases, with 11 bases between them. This CDR3 is CASSYRTDEAFF. The CDR3 bases are TGTGCCAGCAGCTACCGGACAGACGAAGCTTTCTTT.

This clone was detected once. The rearrangement uses TRBV11-2 and TRBJ1-6, with TRBD1 matching over 8 bases. This CDR3 is built from 14 residues. CDR1 and CDR2 from the germline V gene are SGHAT and FQNNGV. The V gene end was trimmed by 6 bases and the J gene end by 10 bases; junction bases not matched to a gene: 8. CDR3 region: CASSPGGAGSPLHF. CDR3 DNA sequence: TGTGCCAGCAGTCCAGGGGGCGCGGGATCACCCCTCCACTTT.

This clone has a handful of counts. The chain has TRBV19 and TRBJ1-5; the D gene is possibly TRBD1 (5 bases). Germline V gives CDR1 LNHDA, CDR2 SQIVND (reference sequence). Trimming left V 5 bases short and J 7 bases short, with 15 bases between. There are 14 residues in the CDR3. The CDR3 DNA reads TGTGCCAGTAGTGCCCAGGGTTCGATACAGCCCCAGCATTTT. Encoded protein: CASSAQGSIQPQHF.

V and J are TRBV5-1 and TRBJ1-1; TRBD1 might be the D (5 bases). Germline loops: CDR1 SGHRS, CDR2 YFSETQ. This CDR3 contains 15 residues. V was trimmed by 4 bases and J by 0 bases, leaving 13 bases between them. DNA of the CDR3: TGCGCCAGCAGCCCCCTGGAGGGGTTGAACACTGAAGCTTTCTTT. Translation: CASSPLEGLNTEAFF.

This chain uses TRBV25-1 with TRBJ1-2; tentatively, D is TRBD1 (5 bases). Trimming shortened V by 3 bases and J by 4 bases, and 18 bases separated the two germline ends. Per the germline V gene, CDR1 is MGHDK and CDR2 is SYGVNS. The CDR3 runs to 16 residues. DNA for the CDR3: TGTGCCAGCAGTGACTCACTTGGGACGGAGGGCTATGGCTACACCTTC. Translation gives CASSDSLGTEGYGYTF.

The DNA for the CDR3 is TGTGCCAGCAGTCCCCGCGGGACAGGGAAAAGAGGGGAGCTGTTTTTT. This encodes CASSPRGTGKRGELFF. V gene TRBV27 combines with J gene TRBJ2-2; 9 bases are a match to TRBD1. V was pared by 5 bases and J by 8 bases, with 12 bases of the junction left unmatched. The CDR3 is 16 residues long. Germline loops: CDR1 MNHEY, CDR2 SMNVEV (reference sequence).

The chain links TRBV19 to TRBJ1-5; TRBD1 agrees at 10 bases. CDR1 LNHDA and CDR2 SQIVND come from the germline V gene (reference sequence). The J segment lost 4 bases and the V segment lost 4 bases, leaving 4 bases of the junction unmatched. The CDR3 extends over 15 amino acids. CDR3 coding DNA: TGTGCCAGTAGTAGAGAGGGACAGGGGAATCAGCCCCAGCATTTT. It encodes CASSREGQGNQPQHF.

The chain joins TRBV4-1 to TRBJ2-5; D is possibly TRBD2 (6 bases). CDR1 and CDR2 from the germline V gene are MGHRA and YSYEKL. This CDR3 spans 15 amino acids. V shed 4 bases and J shed 2 bases, with 14 bases lying between them. CDR3 bases: TGCGCCAGCAGCCGCTACTCGGGACTTCAAGAGACCCAGTACTTC. Encoded protein: CASSRYSGLQETQYF.

V usage is TRBV6-5 and J usage is TRBJ2-7, with D possibly being TRBD1 (5 bases). Deletions cut 8 bases from V and 3 bases from J, with 8 bases between. There are 11 residues in the CDR3. Germline lookup yields CDR1 MNHEY and CDR2 SVGAGI. The CDR3 DNA reads as TGTGCCAGCCTAGACAGCTACGAGCAGTACTTC. This gives the protein CASLDSYEQYF.

There are a few counts of this clone. V is TRBV14 and J is TRBJ1-4; unclear D gene. Trimming cost V 0 bases and J 2 bases, with 7 bases left between them. Germline V gene data show CDR1 as SGHDN and CDR2 as FVKESK. This CDR3 region has 15 residues. The CDR3 protein is CASSQDWQTNEKLFF. CDR3 nucleotides: TGTGCCAGCAGCCAAGATTGGCAGACTAATGAAAAACTGTTTTTT.

This chain joins TRBV30 and TRBJ2-3; tentatively, D is TRBD2 (5 bases). The CDR3 is 13 residues long. Trimming took off 0 bases at V and 4 bases at J, with 8 bases between the two ends. Germline V gene sequence: CDR1 GTSNPN, CDR2 SVGIG (reference sequence). The CDR3 nucleotides read TGTGCCTGGAGTGTACGGGGAGCAGATACGCAGTATTTT. Translated: CAWSVRGADTQYF.

This chain links TRBV18 with TRBJ1-1; 7 bases are a match to TRBD1. The CDR3 is 14 residues long. Germline CDR1 reads KGHSH; CDR2 reads LQKENI. V was pared by 4 bases and J by 7 bases, with 9 bases of the junction left unmatched. The CDR3 loop reads CASSLSTGAGEAFF. For the CDR3, the DNA is TGTGCCAGCTCACTATCAACAGGGGCGGGTGAAGCTTTCTTT.

This chain links TRBV9 with TRBJ2-3, with D tentatively TRBD2 (6 bases). The CDR3 extends over 15 amino acids. Trimming left V 1 base short and J 1 base short, with 10 bases between. Germline values: CDR1 SGDLS, CDR2 YYNGEE. CDR3 protein: CASSVCGEGTDTQYF. As DNA, the CDR3 is TGTGCCAGCAGCGTATGCGGGGAAGGCACAGATACGCAGTATTTT.

This sequence joins TRBV19 and TRBJ2-4; the match to TRBD1 covers 7 bases. V lost 0 bases, J lost 7 bases, and 6 bases stayed unmatched. Per the germline V gene, CDR1 is LNHDA and CDR2 is SQIVND (reference sequence). The CDR3 extends over 15 amino acids. CDR3 nucleotides: TGTGCCAGTAGTATAGATAGGGGGCCGGGGAACATTCAGTACTTC. Its protein is CASSIDRGPGNIQYF.

This chain uses TRBV13 with TRBJ1-2; D not resolved. The V and J ends lost 5 bases and 5 bases respectively, with 15 bases between them. This CDR3 contains 14 residues. Per germline, CDR1 PRHDT and CDR2 FYEKMQ (reference sequence). CDR3 in DNA: TGTGCCAGCAGCCTGACGCGGAGACTTTATGGCTACACCTTC. It yields the protein CASSLTRRLYGYTF. Filled out from reference TRBV13 and TRBJ1-2, the complete variable domain reads AAGVIQSPRHLIKEKRETATLKCYPIPRHDTVYWYQQGPGQDPQFLISFYEKMQSDKGSIPDRFSAQQFSDYHSELNMSSLELGDSALYFCASSLTRRLYGYTFGSGTRLTVV.

This clone was seen a few times. The gene calls are TRBV5-4 and TRBJ1-2; 12 bases map to TRBD1. J was trimmed by 8 bases and V by 4 bases; bases with no gene match: 6. The CDR3 length is 14 residues. In germline, CDR1 is SGHNT, CDR2 YYREEE (reference sequence). CDR3: CASSGGGQGAGYTF. The CDR3 DNA reads as TGTGCCAGCAGCGGAGGGGGACAGGGGGCCGGCTACACCTTC.

V is TRBV5-1 and J is TRBJ2-3, with 10 bases that match TRBD2. The CDR3 is 16 residues long. Trimming removed 4 bases from V and 4 bases from J; junction bases left unmatched: 9. Per germline, CDR1 SGHRS and CDR2 YFSETQ. The CDR3 bases are TGCGCCAGCAGCGACGCGAGCGGGGGGGCGGCAGATACGCAGTATTTT. Protein sequence: CASSDASGGAADTQYF.

The CDR3 spells CASSLGDTGINTEAFF. Written as DNA, the CDR3 is TGTGCCAGCAGCTTAGGAGACACAGGGATCAACACTGAAGCTTTCTTT. The chain couples TRBV11-3 to TRBJ1-1, with D possibly being TRBD1 (6 bases). Looked up from germline, CDR1 is SGHNT and CDR2 is YENEEA. There are 16 residues in the CDR3. Trimming removed 1 base from V and 2 bases from J, with 14 bases in between.

The chain carries TRBV9 and TRBJ1-2; 9 bases fit TRBD1. V gave up 3 bases and J gave up 8 bases; unmatched junction bases: 5. This CDR3 has 13 residues. The germline V gene encodes CDR1 SGDLS and CDR2 YYNGEE. CDR3 protein: CASSAGTGQGYTF. DNA for the CDR3: TGTGCCAGCAGCGCCGGGACAGGGCAAGGCTACACCTTC. The whole variable domain, filled in from reference TRBV9 and TRBJ1-2, reads DSGVTQTPKHLITATGQRVTLRCSPRSGDLSVYWYQQSLDQGLQFLIQYYNGEERAKGNILERFSAQQFPDLHSELNLSSLELGDSALYFCASSAGTGQGYTFGSGTRLTVV.